Listed here are 18 T cell receptor beta chains from one sample, sequenced in a study of T cell responses to AZD1222 COVID-19 vaccine. Profiled with immunoSEQ multiplex PCR; TCRdb holds only in-frame clones, not every one. Here the sample spans more than 150,000 clones, around 94% being singletons. The sequences come from peripheral blood, collected 28 days after the second AZD1222 dose. The source is an adult who received the AZD1222 COVID-19 vaccine.

This rearrangement joins TRBV5-4 to TRBJ2-2; D might be TRBD1 (6 bases). Germline CDR1 is SGHNT and CDR2 is YYREEE (reference sequence). Trimming left V 4 bases short and J 1 base short, with 11 bases between. The CDR3 runs 15 residues. The CDR3 loop reads CASSHDRKNTGELFF. CDR3 sequence (DNA): TGTGCCAGCAGCCACGACAGGAAGAACACCGGGGAGCTGTTTTTT.

The rearrangement joins TRBV18 to TRBJ2-7, with unresolved D. V lost 3 bases, J lost 2 bases, and 17 bases lay in between. Germline V gene data show CDR1 as KGHSH and CDR2 as LQKENI. CDR3 size: 16 residues. CDR3 coding DNA: TGTGCCAGCTCACCGACCGACGGCGGAAATACCTACGAGCAGTACTTC. It yields the protein CASSPTDGGNTYEQYF.

The chain employs TRBV19 and TRBJ2-7; TRBD1 agrees at 7 bases. V was clipped by 9 bases and J by 4 bases; unmatched bases: 12. CDR3 length: 14 amino acids. Germline CDR1 and CDR2: LNHDA and SQIVND (reference sequence). For the CDR3, the DNA is TGTGCCAGCTCTCAGAGACAGGGAAATTACGAGCAGTACTTC. This sequence encodes CASSQRQGNYEQYF. Using reference TRBV19 and TRBJ2-7 for the parts outside the CDR3, the full variable domain is DGGITQSPKYLFRKEGQNVTLSCEQNLNHDAMYWYRQDPGQGLRLIYYSQIVNDFQKGDIAEGYSVSREKKESFPLTVTSAQKNPTAFYLCASSQRQGNYEQYFGPGTRLTVT.

The CDR3 DNA sequence: TGTGCCAGCAGTATAAGTGACAGATTCCGAGAGACCCAGTACTTC. Translated, it gives CASSISDRFRETQYF. This chain uses TRBV28 with TRBJ2-5; D possibly corresponds to TRBD1 (5 bases). Trimming removed 5 bases at V and 4 bases at J, with 17 bases between. CDR3 length: 15 residues. The germline V gene has CDR1 MDHEN and CDR2 SYDVKM.

This rearrangement joins TRBV5-5 to TRBJ1-1, with D maybe TRBD1 (5 bases). Germline CDR1 is SGHKS and CDR2 is YYEKEE (reference sequence). This CDR3 is 15 amino acids long. The V gene lost 4 bases and the J gene lost 2 bases, with 15 bases spanning the gap. DNA of the CDR3: TGTGCCAGCAGCGCAGGCAGGGCGAGAAACACTGAAGCTTTCTTT. Encoded protein: CASSAGRARNTEAFF.

The chain carries TRBV6-1 and TRBJ1-1; no clear D gene. V lost 5 bases, J lost 1 base, and 11 bases lay in between. The CDR3 length is 14 residues. The V gene's germline CDR1 is MNHNS and CDR2 SASEGT. CDR3 region: CASSFGRSNTEAFF. CDR3 nucleotides: TGTGCCAGCAGTTTCGGACGGTCGAACACTGAAGCTTTCTTT.

This sequence joins TRBV13 and TRBJ1-2, with unresolved D. The germline gives CDR1 PRHDT, CDR2 FYEKMQ (reference sequence). This CDR3 contains 13 residues. The germline V and J ends were trimmed by 5 bases and 2 bases, with 9 bases remaining between them. CDR3 region: CASSTEGNYGYTF. The CDR3 bases are TGTGCCAGCAGCACAGAAGGGAACTATGGCTACACCTTC.

The rearrangement links TRBV19 to TRBJ2-7; D is perhaps TRBD2 (6 bases). Trimming left V 3 bases short and J 1 base short, with 10 bases between. CDR3 size: 14 residues. From germline, CDR1 is LNHDA and CDR2 SQIVND (reference sequence). DNA for the CDR3: TGTGCCAGTAGTATCCCCGGGAGTTCCTACGAGCAGTACTTC. This gives the protein CASSIPGSSYEQYF.

The CDR3 loop reads CASSLNILASDKQYF. CDR3 bases: TGTGCCAGCAGCTTGAATATTCTTGCCTCGGACAAGCAGTACTTC. The chain carries TRBV5-5 and TRBJ2-7; tentatively, D is TRBD1 (5 bases). V lost 1 base, J lost 8 bases, and 19 bases lay in between. The CDR3 has 15 amino acids. CDR1 is SGHKS and CDR2 is YYEKEE in the germline V gene (reference sequence).

This chain connects TRBV7-2 to TRBJ2-3, with 11 bases lining up with TRBD2. Looked up from germline, CDR1 is SGHTA and CDR2 is FQGNSA. V lost 1 base and J lost 0; bases outside the gene matches: 6. The CDR3 runs to 18 residues. CDR3: CASSLVWTSGRSTDTQYF. In nucleotides, the CDR3 is TGTGCCAGCAGCTTAGTGTGGACTAGCGGGCGAAGCACAGATACGCAGTATTTT.

The gene calls are TRBV11-3 and TRBJ1-1, with TRBD1 as a possible D gene (5 bases). The length of the CDR3 is 15 residues. The V and J ends lost 2 bases and 5 bases respectively, with 15 bases between them. Germline V lookup: CDR1 SGHNT, CDR2 YENEEA. This CDR3 is CASSLNWGLGTEAFF. The CDR3 nucleotides are TGTGCCAGCAGCTTAAATTGGGGGTTAGGGACTGAAGCTTTCTTT.

This rearrangement joins TRBV3-1 (or the pseudogene TRBV3-2) to TRBJ2-5; TRBD2 agrees at 8 bases. The junction had 29 bases not matched to a gene; V was cut back by 4 bases and J by 7 bases. This CDR3 has 21 residues. CDR1 and CDR2 (germline): LGHDT, YNNKEL (reference sequence). CDR3 in amino acids: CASSPSWWGVTGTRGIRTQYF. The CDR3 DNA reads as TGTGCCAGCAGCCCGAGCTGGTGGGGGGTCACCGGGACTAGGGGTATTCGGACCCAGTACTTC.

The rearrangement links TRBV6-5 to TRBJ1-1; the D gene is possibly TRBD1 (6 bases). The germline V gene encodes CDR1 MNHEY and CDR2 SVGAGI. The CDR3 length is 15 residues. The V and J ends lost 8 bases and 7 bases respectively, with 23 bases between them. Written as DNA, the CDR3 is TGTGCCAGCCGTCCCGGGGGGCCCCGAAGAGATGAAGCTTTCTTT. Translating it yields CASRPGGPRRDEAFF.

CDR3 in DNA: TGTGCCAGCAGCGAGTCCGGGACAGGGGGAGATACGCAGTATTTT. It codes for CASSESGTGGDTQYF. This chain joins TRBV7-3 and TRBJ2-3, with 11 bases matching TRBD1. This CDR3 is 15 amino acids long. J was trimmed by 5 bases and V by 5 bases; bases with no gene match: 6. Germline lookup yields CDR1 SGHTA and CDR2 FQGTGA.

The CDR3 reads CASSILATGNYGYTF. CDR3 DNA sequence: TGTGCCAGTAGTATCCTAGCCACAGGGAACTATGGCTACACCTTC. The chain joins TRBV19 to TRBJ1-2, with TRBD1 as a possible D gene (6 bases). The CDR3 has 15 residues. V was pared by 3 bases and J by 2 bases, with 13 bases between. Germline V lookup: CDR1 LNHDA, CDR2 SQIVND (reference sequence). Drawing the rest from reference TRBV19 and TRBJ1-2, the complete variable domain is DGGITQSPKYLFRKEGQNVTLSCEQNLNHDAMYWYRQDPGQGLRLIYYSQIVNDFQKGDIAEGYSVSREKKESFPLTVTSAQKNPTAFYLCASSILATGNYGYTFGSGTRLTVV.

This chain uses TRBV28 with TRBJ1-5; D remains unclear. V lost 3 bases, J lost 4 bases, and 13 bases lay in between. The CDR3 loop spans 15 amino acids. Germline loops: CDR1 MDHEN, CDR2 SYDVKM. The CDR3 sequence: CASSLVDGRNQPQHF. DNA of the CDR3: TGTGCCAGCAGTTTGGTTGACGGGAGGAATCAGCCCCAGCATTTT.

The genes are TRBV7-9 and TRBJ2-7, with no clear D. The CDR3 runs to 13 residues. The V gene lost 2 bases and the J gene lost 6 bases, with 11 bases spanning the gap. The germline V gene encodes CDR1 SEHNR and CDR2 FQNEAQ (reference sequence). CDR3 amino acids: CASSLRHQFEQYF. CDR3 bases: TGTGCCAGCAGCTTAAGGCACCAATTCGAGCAGTACTTC.

The chain couples TRBV18 to TRBJ1-6; D remains ambiguous. V gave up 7 bases and J gave up 7 bases, with 32 bases separating them. Germline V lookup: CDR1 KGHSH, CDR2 LQKENI. The CDR3 has 20 amino acids. CDR3 DNA: TGTGCCAGCTTCTCCCCCCCATGGTGGACTTTAAGGTTTGAGAATTCACCCCTCCACTTT. Translation gives CASFSPPWWTLRFENSPLHF.